This TCR beta chain was sequenced during a study of T cells after yellow fever vaccination (dated by TCRdb to between 2019 and 2020). Looking at the study overall: The SMART-Seq v4 Ultra Low Input RNA kit was used to prepare libraries from fractions with low cell numbers. Blood samples were taken at several timepoints before and after primary and secondary immunization, and bulk PBMC replicates and cell subsets were isolated. To follow T-cell clones before and after primary and booster YFV17D yellow fever vaccination, bulk TCR alpha and beta repertoires were sequenced over time. Two healthy male donors made up the cohort, one aged 18 to 29 years and the other aged 30 to 40 years. The research as a whole found: After the booster, most of the clones that had expanded following primary vaccination were detected again (almost 98% of CD4 and around 88% of CD8), which suggests that memory was broadly maintained. Because the study included only a couple of donors, the extent to which the findings can be generalized is limited. FACS-sorted repertoires could contain abundant contaminating clonotypes from the bulk population, so computational filtering was required. Compared with the primary T-cell response, the secondary T-cell response was faster but weaker, reaching its peak on day 5 rather than on day 15. A small share of clonotypes occurred in both CD4 and CD8 compartments, likely arising from convergent recombination.

This clonotype was found a few times. There is no known antigen for this receptor. It has no much larger one-base neighbor in the sample; base qualities were not kept. TCR cDNA was synthesized by 5'RACE template switching, through which a universal primer site and unique molecular identifiers were introduced. cDNA synthesis was primed from both the TCR alpha and TCR beta constant segments. Libraries were amplified in two PCR steps, with sample barcodes and sequencing adapters added in the second step. Sequencing of the libraries was done on either Illumina HiSeq 2500 (2x100 bp) or NovaSeq (2x150 bp). The authors processed their data as follows. MIGEC handled demultiplexing of reads and collapsing into UMI consensus sequences, while MiXCR performed V(D)J alignment. Vaccine-responding clonotypes were identified with edgeR using replicate PBMC samples, with FDR below 0.01 and a log2 fold change above 5 up to day 15 being required. Each bulk clonotype was labeled CD4 or CD8 based on which sequenced repertoire, CD4 or CD8, contained the clonotype at higher abundance. Through fastp at Q25 and MiXCR, TCRdb rebuilt clones from the public reads, retaining in-frame beta chains. Entries that share a CDR3 protein sequence are merged under the most common genes and DNA. In this record, the V and J calls reflect TCRdb's handling and not the investigators' own analysis. The sample records 310,000 or so distinct CDR3 sequences, roughly 7% of which are singletons. Jointly, the top ten make up 18% of the sample.

Interpreted using the paper, the treatment or condition label stands for: live attenuated yellow fever vaccine strain. At each blood-draw timepoint, two biological replicates of bulk PBMCs were collected. A standard Ficoll-Paque protocol was used to isolate PBMCs from peripheral blood. RNA was extracted with TriZol from bulk PBMCs, CD4 and CD8 fractions, and dextramer-positive and dextramer-negative fractions. The germline V gene gives CDR1 as ENHRY and CDR2 as SYGVKD. V and J are truncated by 0 bases and 6 bases respectively, leaving an intervening sequence of 10 bases. Inclusive of the bounding cysteine and phenylalanine, the CDR3 is 14 residues long. Only the CDR3 region is kept as DNA, spanning 42 bases read in frame from base 1.

This clonotype was sampled from a young man who received the YFV17D yellow fever vaccine. Sequenced here: PBMCs, sampled about 49 days after the first yellow fever vaccination. This chain joins TRBV10-3 to TRBJ2-3, with the D gene not confidently named. The DNA is as follows: TGTGCCATCAGTGAGTCGAAAAGCCTCGATACGCAGTATTTT. Its protein is CAISESKSLDTQYF.